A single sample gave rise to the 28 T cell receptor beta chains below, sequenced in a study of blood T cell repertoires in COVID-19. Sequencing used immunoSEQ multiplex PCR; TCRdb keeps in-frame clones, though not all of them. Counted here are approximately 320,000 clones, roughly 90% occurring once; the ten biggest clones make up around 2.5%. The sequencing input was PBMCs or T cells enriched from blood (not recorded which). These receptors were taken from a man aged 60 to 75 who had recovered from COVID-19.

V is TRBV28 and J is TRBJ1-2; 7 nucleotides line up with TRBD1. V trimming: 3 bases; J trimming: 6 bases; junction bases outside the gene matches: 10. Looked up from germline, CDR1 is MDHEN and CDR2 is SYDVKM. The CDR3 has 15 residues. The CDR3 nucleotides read TGTGCCAGCAGTTTGTCGACAGGGTATCCGCATGGCTACACCTTC. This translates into CASSLSTGYPHGYTF.

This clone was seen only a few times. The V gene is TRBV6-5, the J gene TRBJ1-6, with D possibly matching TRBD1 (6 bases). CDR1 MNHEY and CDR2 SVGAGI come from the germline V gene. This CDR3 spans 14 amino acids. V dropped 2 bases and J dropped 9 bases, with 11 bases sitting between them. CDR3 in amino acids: CASSYSQGRSPLHF. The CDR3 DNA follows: TGTGCCAGCAGTTACAGTCAGGGGCGTTCACCCCTCCACTTT.

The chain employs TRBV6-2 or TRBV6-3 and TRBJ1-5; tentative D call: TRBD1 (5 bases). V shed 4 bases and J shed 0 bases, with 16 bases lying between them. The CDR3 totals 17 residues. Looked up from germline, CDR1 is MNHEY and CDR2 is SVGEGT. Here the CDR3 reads CASSSNINRYSNQPQHF. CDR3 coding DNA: TGTGCCAGCAGTTCGAATATAAACAGGTATAGCAATCAGCCCCAGCATTTT.

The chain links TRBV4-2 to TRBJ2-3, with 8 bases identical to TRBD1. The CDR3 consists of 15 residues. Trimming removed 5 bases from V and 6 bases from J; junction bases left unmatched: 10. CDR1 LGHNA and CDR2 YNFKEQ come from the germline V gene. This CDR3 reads CASSARQGPRDTQYF. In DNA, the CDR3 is TGTGCCAGCAGCGCCCGACAGGGGCCCCGGGATACGCAGTATTTT.

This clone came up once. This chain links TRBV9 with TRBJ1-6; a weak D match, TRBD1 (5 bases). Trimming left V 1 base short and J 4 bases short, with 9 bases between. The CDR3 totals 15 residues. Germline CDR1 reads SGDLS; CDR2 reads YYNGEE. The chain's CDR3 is CASSVSGFYNSPLHF. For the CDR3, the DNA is TGTGCCAGCAGCGTATCAGGGTTTTATAATTCACCCCTCCACTTT.

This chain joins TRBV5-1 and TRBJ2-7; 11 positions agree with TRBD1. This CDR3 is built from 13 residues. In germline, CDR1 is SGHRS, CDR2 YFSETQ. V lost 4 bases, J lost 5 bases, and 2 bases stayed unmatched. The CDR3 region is CASSRTGGNEQYF. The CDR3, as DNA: TGCGCCAGCAGCCGGACAGGGGGCAACGAGCAGTACTTC.

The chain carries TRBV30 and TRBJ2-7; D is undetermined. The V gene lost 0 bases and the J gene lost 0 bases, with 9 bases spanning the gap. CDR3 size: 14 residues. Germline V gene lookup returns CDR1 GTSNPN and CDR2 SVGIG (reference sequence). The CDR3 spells CAWSVLASSYEQYF. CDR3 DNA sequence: TGTGCCTGGAGTGTATTGGCCAGCTCCTACGAGCAGTACTTC.

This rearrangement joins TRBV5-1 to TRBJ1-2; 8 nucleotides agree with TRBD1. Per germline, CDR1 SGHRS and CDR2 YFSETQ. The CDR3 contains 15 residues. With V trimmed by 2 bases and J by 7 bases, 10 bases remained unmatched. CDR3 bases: TGCGCCAGCAGCTTTTTTAGCCGGGACAGGTTTGGCTACACCTTC. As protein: CASSFFSRDRFGYTF.

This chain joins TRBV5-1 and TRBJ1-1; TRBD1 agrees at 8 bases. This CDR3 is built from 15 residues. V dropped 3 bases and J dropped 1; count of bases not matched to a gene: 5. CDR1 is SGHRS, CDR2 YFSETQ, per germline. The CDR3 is CASSYSGTGNTEAFF. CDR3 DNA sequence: TGCGCCAGCAGCTACTCCGGGACAGGGAACACTGAAGCTTTCTTT.

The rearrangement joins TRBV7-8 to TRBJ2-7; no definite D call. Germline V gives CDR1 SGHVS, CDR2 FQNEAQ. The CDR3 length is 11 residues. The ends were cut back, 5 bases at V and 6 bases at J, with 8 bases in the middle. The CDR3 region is CASSRDTEQYF. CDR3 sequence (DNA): TGTGCCAGCAGCAGAGACACCGAGCAGTACTTC.

This chain's CDR3 is CASSQGATYSYEQYF. The CDR3 DNA reads as TGCGCCAGCAGCCAAGGGGCAACCTACTCCTACGAGCAGTACTTC. The rearrangement uses TRBV4-1 and TRBJ2-7, with D unresolved. Germline V lookup: CDR1 MGHRA, CDR2 YSYEKL. Between the trimmed V and J ends, which lost 1 base and 0 bases, there was a span of 10 bases. CDR3 length: 15 amino acids.

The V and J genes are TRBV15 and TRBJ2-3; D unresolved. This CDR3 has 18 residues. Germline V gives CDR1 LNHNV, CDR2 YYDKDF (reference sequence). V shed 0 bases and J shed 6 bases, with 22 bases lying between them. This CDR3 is CATSRDTPPTPDLDTQYF. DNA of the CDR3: TGTGCCACCAGCAGAGACACCCCCCCTACCCCCGATTTGGATACGCAGTATTTT.

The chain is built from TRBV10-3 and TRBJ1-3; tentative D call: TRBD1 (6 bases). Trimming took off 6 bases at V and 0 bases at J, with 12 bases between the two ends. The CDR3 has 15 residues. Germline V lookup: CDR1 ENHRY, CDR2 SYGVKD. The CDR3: CAIRGTQLSGNTIYF. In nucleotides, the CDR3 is TGTGCCATCAGGGGGACACAACTCTCTGGAAACACCATATATTTT.

Written as DNA, the CDR3 is TGTGCCTGGAGTTCCCTGAACGGGGTTCAGCCCCAGCATTTT. Its protein product is CAWSSLNGVQPQHF. The rearrangement links TRBV30 to TRBJ1-5, with D unresolved. This CDR3 spans 14 amino acids. Trimming shortened V by 2 bases and J by 6 bases, and 14 bases separated the two germline ends. Germline lookup yields CDR1 GTSNPN and CDR2 SVGIG (reference sequence).

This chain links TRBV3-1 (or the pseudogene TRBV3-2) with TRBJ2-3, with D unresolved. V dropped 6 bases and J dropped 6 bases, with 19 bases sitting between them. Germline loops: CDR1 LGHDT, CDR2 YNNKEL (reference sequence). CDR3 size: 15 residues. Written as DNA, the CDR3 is TGTGCCAGCAGAGAATTTAGACTCGGCCGGGATACGCAGTATTTT. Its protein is CASREFRLGRDTQYF.

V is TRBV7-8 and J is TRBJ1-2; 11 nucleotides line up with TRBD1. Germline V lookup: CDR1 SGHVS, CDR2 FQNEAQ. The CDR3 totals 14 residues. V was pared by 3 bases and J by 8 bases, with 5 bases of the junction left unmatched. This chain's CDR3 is CASSFGQGAGGYTF. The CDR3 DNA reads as TGTGCCAGCAGCTTTGGACAGGGGGCGGGCGGCTACACCTTC.

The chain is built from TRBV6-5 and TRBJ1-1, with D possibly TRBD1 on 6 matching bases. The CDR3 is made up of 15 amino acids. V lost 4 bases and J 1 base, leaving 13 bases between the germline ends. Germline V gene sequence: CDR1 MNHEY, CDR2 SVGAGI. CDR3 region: CASSSAGTRNTEAFF. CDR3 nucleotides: TGTGCCAGCAGTTCAGCCGGGACAAGGAACACTGAAGCTTTCTTT.

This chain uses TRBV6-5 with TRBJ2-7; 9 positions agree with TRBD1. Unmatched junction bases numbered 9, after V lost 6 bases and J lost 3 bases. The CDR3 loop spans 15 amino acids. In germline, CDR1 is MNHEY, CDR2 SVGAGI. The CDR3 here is CASRIETGGYYEQYF. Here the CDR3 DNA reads TGTGCCAGCAGAATCGAGACAGGGGGTTACTACGAGCAGTACTTC.

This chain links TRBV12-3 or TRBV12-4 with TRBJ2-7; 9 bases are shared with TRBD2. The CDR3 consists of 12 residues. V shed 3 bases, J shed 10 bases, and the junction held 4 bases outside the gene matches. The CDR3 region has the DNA TGTGCCAGCAGTTTGGGCGGGGGGGGACAGTACTTC. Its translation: CASSLGGGGQYF.

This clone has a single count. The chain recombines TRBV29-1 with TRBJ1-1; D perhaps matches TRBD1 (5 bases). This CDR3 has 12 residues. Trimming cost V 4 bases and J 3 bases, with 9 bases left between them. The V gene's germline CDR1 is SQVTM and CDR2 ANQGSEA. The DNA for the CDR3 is TGCAGCGTTGTAAGGGGATACACTGAAGCTTTCTTT. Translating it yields CSVVRGYTEAFF. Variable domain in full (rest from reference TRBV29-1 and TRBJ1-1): SAVISQKPSRDICQRGTSLTIQCQVDSQVTMMFWYRQQPGQSLTLIATANQGSEATYESGFVIDKFPISRPNLTFSTLTVSNMSPEDSSIYLCSVVRGYTEAFFGQGTRLTVV.

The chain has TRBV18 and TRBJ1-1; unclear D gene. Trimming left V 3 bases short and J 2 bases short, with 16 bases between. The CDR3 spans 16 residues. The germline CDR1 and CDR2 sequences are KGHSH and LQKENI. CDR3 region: CASSPPRNAPNTEAFF. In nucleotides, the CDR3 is TGTGCCAGCTCACCCCCCAGGAACGCCCCAAACACTGAAGCTTTCTTT. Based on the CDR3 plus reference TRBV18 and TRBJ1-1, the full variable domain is NAGVMQNPRHLVRRRGQEARLRCSPMKGHSHVYWYRQLPEEGLKFMVYLQKENIIDESGMPKERFSAEFPKEGPSILRIQQVVRGDSAAYFCASSPPRNAPNTEAFFGQGTRLTVV.

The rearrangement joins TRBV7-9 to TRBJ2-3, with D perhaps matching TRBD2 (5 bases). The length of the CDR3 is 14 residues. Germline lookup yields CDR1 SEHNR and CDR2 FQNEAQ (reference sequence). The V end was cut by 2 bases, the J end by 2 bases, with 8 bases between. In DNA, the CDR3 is TGTGCCAGCAGCTTATTTAGCGACACAGATACGCAGTATTTT. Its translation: CASSLFSDTDTQYF.

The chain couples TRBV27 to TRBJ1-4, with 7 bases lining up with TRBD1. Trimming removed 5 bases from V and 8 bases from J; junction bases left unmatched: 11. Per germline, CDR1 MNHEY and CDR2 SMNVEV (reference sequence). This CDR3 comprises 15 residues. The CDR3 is CASSRETGHIEKLFF. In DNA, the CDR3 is TGTGCCAGCAGTCGAGAGACAGGGCATATCGAAAAACTGTTTTTT.

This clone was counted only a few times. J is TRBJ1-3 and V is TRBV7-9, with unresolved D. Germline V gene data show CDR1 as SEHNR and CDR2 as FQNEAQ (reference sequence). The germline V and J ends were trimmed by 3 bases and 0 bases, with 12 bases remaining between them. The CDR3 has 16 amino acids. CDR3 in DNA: TGTGCCAGCAGCTTGTCGGCGGACTTCTCTGGAAACACCATATATTTT. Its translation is CASSLSADFSGNTIYF.

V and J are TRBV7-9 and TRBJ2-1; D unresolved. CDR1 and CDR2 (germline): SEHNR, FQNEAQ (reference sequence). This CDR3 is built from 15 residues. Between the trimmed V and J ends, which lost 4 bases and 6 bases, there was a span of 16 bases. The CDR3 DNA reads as TGTGCCAGCAGCTCCCCCCAAATGCTTAGCAATGAGCAGTTCTTC. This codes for CASSSPQMLSNEQFF.

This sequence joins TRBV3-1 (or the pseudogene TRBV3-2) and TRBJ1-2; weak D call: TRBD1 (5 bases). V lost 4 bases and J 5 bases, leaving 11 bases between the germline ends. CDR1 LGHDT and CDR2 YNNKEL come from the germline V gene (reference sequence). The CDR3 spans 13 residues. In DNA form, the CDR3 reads TGTGCCAGCAGCCTGGGGGGTTGGTATGGCTACACCTTC. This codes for CASSLGGWYGYTF.

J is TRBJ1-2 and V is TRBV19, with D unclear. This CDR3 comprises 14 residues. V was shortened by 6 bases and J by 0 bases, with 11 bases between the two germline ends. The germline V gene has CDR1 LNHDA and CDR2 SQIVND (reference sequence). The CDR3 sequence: CASRKEGTNYGYTF. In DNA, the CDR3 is TGTGCCAGTAGAAAGGAGGGAACTAACTATGGCTACACCTTC.

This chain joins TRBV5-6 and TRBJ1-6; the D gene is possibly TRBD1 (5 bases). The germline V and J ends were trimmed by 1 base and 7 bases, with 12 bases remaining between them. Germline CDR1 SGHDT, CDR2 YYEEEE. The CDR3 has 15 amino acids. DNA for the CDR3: TGTGCCAGCAGCTTGCGTCCCGGGGGGAATTCACCCCTCCACTTT. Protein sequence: CASSLRPGGNSPLHF.